The clone carrying this TCR beta chain was counted once. These data belong to a study of blood T cell repertoires in COVID-19. Study as a whole: The samples span acute and convalescent COVID-19 from the United States, Italy and Spain.

Only in-frame clones appear in the TCRdb table, and some are missing; sequencing was by immunoSEQ multiplex PCR. This sample has 88,000 or so clones, with roughly 77% found just once. This clonotype originated in a human donor in a cohort sampled during active COVID-19. Sequenced: peripheral blood.

The CDR3 protein is CASSLVVRVSYNEQFF. CDR3 DNA sequence: TGTGCCAGCAGCTTAGTTGTCAGGGTCTCCTACAATGAGCAGTTCTTC. The chain couples TRBV7-9 to TRBJ2-1, with a weak D call TRBD1 (5 bases). This CDR3 is 16 amino acids long. CDR1 and CDR2 from the germline V gene are SEHNR and FQNEAQ (reference sequence). V gave up 1 base and J gave up 0 bases, with 10 bases separating them.